Below are 20 T cell receptor beta chains sequenced from a single sample in a study of T cells in Graves' hyperthyroidism and ophthalmopathy. TCR beta CDR3 regions were amplified from RNA transcripts. When the TCR CDR3 underwent first-round RT-PCR, the HTBI primer set was used. TCRdb re-analysed the multiplex PCR reads in MiXCR, keeping a single row per CDR3 protein. Found here are some 530,000 distinct CDR3 sequences, 22% of them singletons; the top ten hold approximately 49%. The sequenced sample consisted of blood. These receptors originate from an older woman with Graves' ophthalmopathy.

There are many counts of this clonotype. This chain joins TRBV2 and TRBJ2-3; D is possibly TRBD1 (6 bases). The V end lost 7 bases, the J end lost 2 bases, and 16 bases lay between the germline ends. This CDR3 is built from 15 residues. Germline V CDR1 and CDR2: SNHLY, FYNNEI. The CDR3 DNA reads as TGTGCCAGCAACTCTCTCGGGACATTCACAGATACGCAGTATTTT. It yields the protein CASNSLGTFTDTQYF.

This clonotype was seen a few times. For the CDR3, the DNA is TGTGCCAGCAGCTTCGGGACAGGGAGCAACACTGAAGCTTTCTTT. Translating it yields CASSFGTGSNTEAFF. The chain has TRBV7-2 and TRBJ1-1, with 9 bases lining up with TRBD1. The CDR3 loop spans 15 amino acids. Germline CDR1 reads SGHTA; CDR2 reads FQGNSA. Unmatched junction bases numbered 4, after V lost 3 bases and J lost 2 bases. The complete variable domain, with remaining parts taken from reference TRBV7-2 and TRBJ1-1, reads GAGVSQSPSNKVTEKGKDVELRCDPISGHTALYWYRQSLGQGLEFLIYFQGNSAPDKSGLPSDRFSAERTGGSVSTLTIQRTQQEDSAVYLCASSFGTGSNTEAFFGQGTRLTVV.

This clonotype was observed a few times. The rearrangement links TRBV28 to TRBJ2-7, with 8 positions matching TRBD2. This CDR3 comprises 15 residues. Germline lookup yields CDR1 MDHEN and CDR2 SYDVKM. V lost 6 bases to trimming and J lost 5 bases; unmatched junction nucleotides: 12. In DNA, the CDR3 is TGTGCCAGCAGGTCGAGGGCGGGGGGCCCCCACGAGCAGTACTTC. Protein product: CASRSRAGGPHEQYF. Variable domain in full (rest from reference TRBV28 and TRBJ2-7): DVKVTQSSRYLVKRTGEKVFLECVQDMDHENMFWYRQDPGLGLRLIYFSYDVKMKEKGDIPEGYSVSREKKERFSLILESASTNQTSMYLCASRSRAGGPHEQYFGPGTRLTVT.

The CDR3 bases are TGCGCCAGCTCGGGCCGGGCGGGAGGTTTTACAGATACGCAGTATTTT. Translation gives CASSGRAGGFTDTQYF. The V gene is TRBV5-1, the J gene TRBJ2-3; 8 nucleotides agree with TRBD2. Trimming removed 7 bases from V and 3 bases from J; junction bases left unmatched: 13. The germline V gene encodes CDR1 SGHRS and CDR2 YFSETQ. The CDR3 consists of 16 residues.

This clonotype was counted ten times or more. The chain uses TRBV12-3 or TRBV12-4 and TRBJ2-5; a possible D gene is TRBD1 (5 bases). The CDR3 extends over 13 amino acids. The V and J ends lost 4 bases and 2 bases respectively, with 8 bases between them. CDR3 nucleotides: TGTGCCAGCAGTTGGAAGGGGCAAGAGACCCAGTACTTC. Its translation: CASSWKGQETQYF.

CDR3 protein: CASSQSGSGRLETQYF. CDR3 DNA: TGTGCCAGCAGCCAATCGGGCTCCGGTCGTTTAGAGACCCAGTACTTC. The chain recombines TRBV3-1 with TRBJ2-5; unclear D gene. Germline lookup yields CDR1 LGHDT and CDR2 YNNKEL (reference sequence). The germline V and J ends were trimmed by 2 bases and 4 bases, with 17 bases remaining between them. The CDR3 is 16 residues long.

This rearrangement joins TRBV29-1 to TRBJ1-2; D may be TRBD1 (6 bases). Germline lookup yields CDR1 SQVTM and CDR2 ANQGSEA. V gave up 6 bases and J gave up 7 bases, with 18 bases separating them. The CDR3 is made up of 13 amino acids. The chain's CDR3 is CSVLGGGLGGYTF. Written as DNA, the CDR3 is TGCAGCGTCCTAGGAGGGGGATTAGGTGGCTACACCTTC.

This clonotype has at least ten counts. This sequence joins TRBV24-1 and TRBJ2-2, with TRBD1 identical over 7 bases. Germline CDR1 reads KGHDR; CDR2 reads SFDVKD. The V gene end was trimmed by 0 bases and the J gene end by 3 bases; junction bases not matched to a gene: 0. The CDR3 loop spans 15 amino acids. CDR3 amino acids: CATSDLDRDTGELFF. In nucleotides, the CDR3 is TGTGCCACCAGTGATTTGGACAGGGACACCGGGGAGCTGTTTTTT.

This clonotype has just a few counts. CDR3 nucleotide sequence: TGTGCCTGGAGGGGACAACCGAATTCACCCCTCCACTTT. It yields the protein CAWRGQPNSPLHF. V and J are TRBV30 and TRBJ1-6; possible D gene TRBD1, 6 bases. The CDR3 spans 13 residues. The V and J ends lost 3 bases and 7 bases respectively, with 10 bases between them. Germline loops: CDR1 GTSNPN, CDR2 SVGIG (reference sequence).

This clonotype appeared a few times. The gene calls are TRBV6-1 and TRBJ1-2; D is perhaps TRBD1 (5 bases). The CDR3 loop spans 12 amino acids. V was cut by 8 bases and J by 4 bases, with 11 bases left in between. Germline V gives CDR1 MNHNS, CDR2 SASEGT. The CDR3 bases are TGTGCCAGCGGCCAGGGCGGCTATGGCTACACCTTC. It is translated as CASGQGGYGYTF.

The chain couples TRBV5-4 to TRBJ1-6, with D perhaps TRBD1 (5 bases). CDR1 is SGHNT and CDR2 is YYREEE in the germline V gene (reference sequence). CDR3 length equals 14 residues. Trimming cost V 0 bases and J 8 bases, with 9 bases left between them. The CDR3 is CASSLAIGDSPLHF. The CDR3 bases are TGTGCCAGCAGCTTGGCCATAGGGGATTCACCCCTCCACTTT.

This clonotype was seen at least ten times. The CDR3 is CASSPRDSLITGELFF. CDR3 nucleotides: TGTGCCAGCAGCCCTCGTGATAGCCTTATTACCGGGGAGCTGTTTTTT. The chain recombines TRBV7-2 with TRBJ2-2; D is undetermined. CDR1 is SGHTA, CDR2 FQGNSA, per germline. The V end lost 5 bases, the J end lost 5 bases, and 18 bases lay between the germline ends. The CDR3 is 16 amino acids.

This clonotype was recorded once. The chain recombines TRBV2 with TRBJ2-1; 10 bases fit TRBD2. This CDR3 has 14 residues. Germline CDR1 reads SNHLY; CDR2 reads FYNNEI. The J segment lost 4 bases and the V segment lost 8 bases, leaving 5 bases of the junction unmatched. DNA for the CDR3: TGTGCCAGCGCTGGACTAGCGGATTACAATGAGCAGTTCTTC. It specifies CASAGLADYNEQFF.

This clonotype came up many times. The CDR3 DNA is TGTGCCAGTAGTATGGGGACAGCTAACTATGGCTACACCTTC. It translates to CASSMGTANYGYTF. The V gene is TRBV19, the J gene TRBJ1-2; 7 positions agree with TRBD1. In germline, CDR1 is LNHDA, CDR2 SQIVND (reference sequence). V lost 3 bases to trimming and J lost 0 bases; unmatched junction nucleotides: 1. The CDR3 is 14 amino acids.

Worth noting for this clonotype: Just one base apart from a much larger clone, this may be a read error. The V gene is TRBV28, the J gene TRBJ1-2; D not certain. The CDR3 spans 15 residues. V lost 2 bases and J lost 9, with 19 bases in between. Germline V CDR1 and CDR2: MDHEN, SYDVKM. This chain's CDR3 is CASSLKGPFSYSYTF. The CDR3 DNA reads as TGTGCCAGCAGTTTAAAAGGTCCCTTTTCGTATAGCTACACCTTC.

This clonotype was found many times. This sequence joins TRBV6-1 and TRBJ1-3; TRBD1 matches 9 bases. The CDR3 spans 18 residues. Germline V gives CDR1 MNHNS, CDR2 SASEGT. The V and J ends lost 6 bases and 0 bases, in that order; junction bases with no gene match: 12. The CDR3, as DNA: TGTGCCAGCAGCCTTACAGGACAGGGGCCAAGCTCTGGAAACACCATATATTTT. This codes for CASSLTGQGPSSGNTIYF.

This sequence joins TRBV7-2 and TRBJ2-1, with TRBD1 matching 9 bases. The CDR3 extends over 14 amino acids. Germline values: CDR1 SGHTA, CDR2 FQGNSA. V trimming: 3 bases; J trimming: 5 bases; junction bases outside the gene matches: 2. The chain's CDR3 is CASSLWTGDNEQFF. The CDR3 DNA sequence: TGTGCCAGCAGCTTGTGGACAGGGGACAATGAGCAGTTCTTC.

The rearrangement links TRBV6-4 to TRBJ1-5; TRBD1 is a possible D gene (6 bases). Germline CDR1 is MRHNA and CDR2 is SNTAGT. The CDR3 runs 17 residues. Trimming left V 2 bases short and J 5 bases short, with 19 bases between. CDR3 DNA: TGTGCCAGCAGTGACCCACCCCATGACAGGACGTATCAGCCCCAGCATTTT. This sequence encodes CASSDPPHDRTYQPQHF.

Ten or more counts support this clonotype. The chain employs TRBV20-1 and TRBJ1-1; 7 bases match TRBD1. Trimming at V came to 0 bases and at J to 4 bases, leaving 5 bases not matched to a gene. This CDR3 has 14 residues. Germline CDR1 DFQATT, CDR2 SNEGSKA (reference sequence). The DNA for the CDR3 is TGCAGTGCTAGAGACCCAGGGGGGAGCACTGAAGCTTTCTTT. Its protein is CSARDPGGSTEAFF.

This clonotype was detected only a few times. The V call is TRBV10-2, the J call TRBJ2-1; D might be TRBD2 (6 bases). This CDR3 contains 15 residues. CDR1 is WSHSY and CDR2 is SAAADI in the germline V gene. V shed 5 bases and J shed 8 bases, with 19 bases lying between them. As DNA, the CDR3 is TGCGCCAGCAGTCTCCTAGCGCGAGAAGTCGATGAGCAGTTCTTC. It encodes CASSLLAREVDEQFF.